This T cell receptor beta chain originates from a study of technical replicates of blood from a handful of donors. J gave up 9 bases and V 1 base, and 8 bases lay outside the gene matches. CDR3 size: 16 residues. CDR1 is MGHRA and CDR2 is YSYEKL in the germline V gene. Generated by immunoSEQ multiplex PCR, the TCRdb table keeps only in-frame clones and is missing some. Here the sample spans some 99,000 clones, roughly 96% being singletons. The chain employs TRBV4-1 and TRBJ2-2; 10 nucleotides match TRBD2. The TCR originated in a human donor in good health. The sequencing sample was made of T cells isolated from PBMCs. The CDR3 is CASSQGPAGGPRELFF. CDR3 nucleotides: TGCGCCAGCAGCCAAGGGCCAGCGGGGGGGCCAAGGGAGCTGTTTTTT.